The TCR beta chain described here comes from a study of blood T cell repertoires in COVID-19. On the study more broadly: The cDNA or gDNA used as material had been derived from T cells, B-cell-depleted T cells, or PBMCs.

The CDR3 is 18 residues long. Germline trimming cut 0 bases from V and 2 bases from J; bases unmatched to any gene: 10. Germline CDR1 is LGHNA and CDR2 is YNFKEQ. Per the authors' pipeline: Nucleated cell counts were estimated from reference gene primer amplification. Data came from immunoSEQ multiplex PCR; TCRdb stores just in-frame clones and leaves some out. D and trimming were read from the DNA, whereas the V and J calls and clone size are those reported in that table. The sample carries approximately 210,000 clones, 75% to 90% recorded once. The chain uses TRBV4-2 and TRBJ2-4; TRBD1 aligns across 7 bases. Sample: peripheral blood. This clonotype originated in a woman aged 40 to 50 with acute or convalescent COVID-19. DNA of the CDR3: TGTGCCAGCAGCCAAGATGCACCGGGACAGAGGTCCAAAAACATTCAGTACTTC. Translating gives CASSQDAPGQRSKNIQYF.